This TCR beta chain was recovered during a study of cytomegalovirus exposure and HLA in healthy donors. The study, taken as a whole, reports: The majority of CMV-associated TCR beta chains were reported as apparently HLA-restricted in a later analysis. In a later analysis, TCR beta V- and J-gene trimming was associated with a missense DCLRE1C variant. Solely CMV serostatus was available to characterize immune exposure. High specificity and sensitivity for cytomegalovirus status were reported for the classifier.

On this clone itself: Its target is unknown.

The V and J ends lost 0 bases and 4 bases, in that order; junction bases with no gene match: 7. The CDR3 totals 15 residues. Germline V CDR1 and CDR2: SGHNT, YYREEE (reference sequence). Primers for the PCR totalled 60 Vbeta and 13 Jbeta. Using immunoSEQ multiplex PCR, the repertoire was profiled, and TCRdb retains in-frame clones only, with some absent. The sample lists some 200,000 clones, roughly four fifths seen once, with roughly 1.5% in the top ten. This sequence originates from a man in his fifties or sixties in good health and CMV-seronegative. Sequencing was done on a sample of PBMCs. This sequence joins TRBV5-4 and TRBJ2-7; 7 positions match TRBD1. The CDR3 sequence: CASSLGTGGQYEQYF. The CDR3 nucleotides read TGTGCCAGCAGCTTGGGGACAGGAGGTCAATACGAGCAGTACTTC.